The 26 T cell receptor beta chains listed next were all sequenced from one sample in a study of cytomegalovirus exposure and HLA in healthy donors. PCR was performed using 60 Vbeta and 13 Jbeta primers. Using immunoSEQ multiplex PCR, the repertoire was profiled, and TCRdb retains in-frame clones only, with some absent. Its listing shows some 55,000 clones. Source material: PBMCs. These receptors were obtained from a middle-aged woman in good health and CMV-seronegative.

The rearrangement uses TRBV19 and TRBJ2-2; the match to TRBD2 covers 8 bases. The CDR3 contains 13 residues. Germline assignment: CDR1 LNHDA and CDR2 SQIVND (reference sequence). V shed 7 bases and J 8 bases; nucleotides not matched to a gene: 6. Written as DNA, the CDR3 is TGTGCCAGTATGCGGGGGGCGCTTGGGGAGCTGTTTTTT. The encoded protein is CASMRGALGELFF.

The V gene is TRBV6-1, the J gene TRBJ2-1, with 7 nucleotides matching TRBD2. CDR3 length: 13 amino acids. CDR1 and CDR2 from the germline V gene are MNHNS and SASEGT. V was pared by 8 bases and J by 6 bases, with 7 bases of the junction left unmatched. CDR3 coding DNA: TGTGCCAGCGTGGGCGGGAGTTTCAATGAGCAGTTCTTC. It translates to CASVGGSFNEQFF.

The chain is built from TRBV5-8 and TRBJ2-1, with D tentatively TRBD2 (5 bases). Looked up from germline, CDR1 is SGHTS and CDR2 is YDEGEE. The CDR3 is 15 amino acids. Deletions cut 0 bases from V and 4 bases from J, with 11 bases between. This chain's CDR3 is CASSLVLAAYNEQFF. The CDR3 nucleotides read TGTGCCAGCAGCTTGGTCCTAGCCGCTTACAATGAGCAGTTCTTC.

The rearrangement joins TRBV6-5 to TRBJ2-7; maybe TRBD1 (5 bases). Germline lookup yields CDR1 MNHEY and CDR2 SVGAGI. V was trimmed by 0 bases and J by 2 bases, leaving 11 bases between them. The CDR3 is made up of 15 amino acids. The CDR3 protein is CASSYSTASAYEQYF. DNA for the CDR3: TGTGCCAGCAGTTACTCGACAGCGTCCGCCTACGAGCAGTACTTC.

The chain carries TRBV27 and TRBJ1-2; D possibly corresponds to TRBD1 (6 bases). There are 16 residues in the CDR3. Looked up from germline, CDR1 is MNHEY and CDR2 is SMNVEV (reference sequence). V was cut by 6 bases and J by 2 bases, with 19 bases left in between. The CDR3 loop is CASRPTGETGNYGYTF. CDR3 sequence (DNA): TGTGCCAGCAGGCCGACAGGAGAAACAGGAAACTATGGCTACACCTTC.

The chain couples TRBV9 to TRBJ2-1, with 7 bases that match TRBD2. V dropped 4 bases and J dropped 9; count of bases not matched to a gene: 7. CDR3 length: 13 residues. Germline V lookup: CDR1 SGDLS, CDR2 YYNGEE. CDR3 in DNA: TGTGCCAGCAGCTTCCAAACGGGGGGTGAGCAGTTCTTC. It specifies CASSFQTGGEQFF.

The chain carries TRBV6-1 and TRBJ1-2, with 8 bases aligning to TRBD1. J lost 4 bases, V lost 8 bases, and 6 bases had no gene match. The germline gives CDR1 MNHNS, CDR2 SASEGT. The CDR3 is 13 amino acids. CDR3 loop: CASSDRVAYGYTF. DNA of the CDR3: TGTGCCAGCTCGGACAGGGTGGCCTATGGCTACACCTTC.

The J gene is TRBJ2-1, the V gene TRBV30; D gene unclear. The CDR3 runs to 11 residues. V lost 5 bases to trimming and J lost 4 bases, with 6 bases between them. CDR1 and CDR2 (germline): GTSNPN, SVGIG (reference sequence). CDR3 DNA: TGTGCCTGGCATAGATACAATGAGCAGTTCTTC. Protein product: CAWHRYNEQFF.

The chain is built from TRBV30 and TRBJ1-5; TRBD1 is a possible D gene (5 bases). Germline V CDR1 and CDR2: GTSNPN, SVGIG (reference sequence). The CDR3 is 17 residues long. Trimming left V 0 bases short and J 3 bases short, with 18 bases between. The CDR3 region has the DNA TGTGCCTGGAGTGTCTCCCGGGACTTTCTTTTCAATCAGCCCCAGCATTTT. It specifies CAWSVSRDFLFNQPQHF.

This chain joins TRBV2 and TRBJ1-2, with TRBD1 matching over 8 bases. Germline V CDR1 and CDR2: SNHLY, FYNNEI. V lost 6 bases to trimming and J lost 8 bases; unmatched junction nucleotides: 11. The CDR3 length is 14 residues. The CDR3 reads CASRHQGAVKGYTF. CDR3 coding DNA: TGTGCCAGCAGACATCAGGGGGCGGTCAAAGGCTACACCTTC.

The V and J genes are TRBV30 and TRBJ1-1; possibly TRBD1 for D (6 bases). Germline V gene data show CDR1 as GTSNPN and CDR2 as SVGIG (reference sequence). The CDR3 spans 13 residues. Trimming removed 1 base at V and 3 bases at J, with 9 bases between. CDR3 protein: CAWSGDTYTEAFF. CDR3 bases: TGTGCCTGGAGTGGGGACACTTACACTGAAGCTTTCTTT.

The rearrangement joins TRBV9 to TRBJ1-2; D gene unclear. This CDR3 has 14 residues. The germline V gene has CDR1 SGDLS and CDR2 YYNGEE. V lost 3 bases and J lost 4, with 13 bases in between. The CDR3 coding sequence is TGTGCCAGCAGCGGAGGGAGCACGGGCTATGGCTACACCTTC. Translated: CASSGGSTGYGYTF.

J is TRBJ1-1 and V is TRBV7-6; D uncertain. V was shortened by 3 bases and J by 4 bases, with 6 bases between the two germline ends. From germline, CDR1 is SGHVS and CDR2 FNYEAQ. This CDR3 spans 12 amino acids. The chain's CDR3 is CASSLVSTEAFF. CDR3 sequence (DNA): TGTGCCAGCAGCTTGGTTAGCACTGAAGCTTTCTTT.

The chain has TRBV25-1 and TRBJ2-5, with 8 positions matching TRBD1. Germline CDR1 reads MGHDK; CDR2 reads SYGVNS. Germline trimming cut 2 bases from V and 5 bases from J; bases unmatched to any gene: 4. The CDR3 loop spans 14 amino acids. The CDR3 loop reads CASSEGQGEETQYF. The DNA for the CDR3 is TGTGCCAGCAGTGAAGGACAGGGTGAGGAGACCCAGTACTTC.

This sequence joins TRBV7-3 and TRBJ2-1; tentative D call: TRBD2 (5 bases). Deletions cut 5 bases from V and 7 bases from J, with 9 bases between. The CDR3 loop spans 12 amino acids. Germline CDR1 and CDR2: SGHTA and FQGTGA. CDR3 residues: CASSPGGNEQFF. The CDR3 DNA reads as TGTGCCAGCAGCCCCGGAGGAAATGAGCAGTTCTTC.

The CDR3 is CASSVQGTGDQPQHF. The CDR3 coding sequence is TGTGCCAGTAGCGTTCAGGGGACAGGGGATCAGCCCCAGCATTTT. The chain links TRBV19 to TRBJ1-5; 10 bases are a match to TRBD1. Germline V lookup: CDR1 LNHDA, CDR2 SQIVND (reference sequence). The J segment lost 5 bases and the V segment lost 6 bases, leaving 7 bases of the junction unmatched. CDR3 length: 15 amino acids.

The chain joins TRBV11-2 to TRBJ1-1; D not certain. Germline CDR1 is SGHAT and CDR2 is FQNNGV. Trimming removed 5 bases at V and 6 bases at J, with 19 bases between. The CDR3 sequence is 15 residues long. The CDR3 DNA reads as TGTGCCAGCAGCCCAAGACTGGGTAGTAGCTCTGAAGCTTTCTTT. Translation: CASSPRLGSSSEAFF.

This sequence joins TRBV28 and TRBJ1-1, with D uncertain. The length of the CDR3 is 12 residues. V dropped 4 bases and J dropped 5 bases, with 8 bases sitting between them. In germline, CDR1 is MDHEN, CDR2 SYDVKM. The CDR3: CASSSRGTEAFF. CDR3 in DNA: TGTGCCAGCAGTTCCCGAGGGACTGAAGCTTTCTTT.

This chain connects TRBV18 to TRBJ1-1; possible D gene TRBD1, 5 bases. This CDR3 spans 17 amino acids. CDR1 and CDR2 (germline): KGHSH, LQKENI. The V end lost 3 bases, the J end lost 2 bases, and 19 bases lay between the germline ends. The CDR3 DNA follows: TGTGCCAGCTCACCCTTTTCGGAGACAGTAATTAACACTGAAGCTTTCTTT. Amino acids: CASSPFSETVINTEAFF.

The chain carries TRBV19 and TRBJ1-5; the D is unclear. The germline gives CDR1 LNHDA, CDR2 SQIVND (reference sequence). The V end was cut by 11 bases, the J end by 1 base, with 18 bases between. There are 15 residues in the CDR3. DNA of the CDR3: TGTGCCTCCGAGGGCAGGACGGGAAGCAATCAGCCCCAGCATTTT. It is translated as CASEGRTGSNQPQHF.

Here the CDR3 reads CASSQTPSGFYGYTF. The CDR3 nucleotides are TGTGCCAGCAGCCAAACCCCATCAGGGTTTTATGGCTACACCTTC. The chain employs TRBV16 and TRBJ1-2; a possible D gene is TRBD1 (5 bases). Germline CDR1 KGHSY, CDR2 FQNENV. The CDR3 contains 15 residues. Trimming left V 2 bases short and J 5 bases short, with 15 bases between.

The V gene is TRBV6-6, the J gene TRBJ2-1, with 9 bases fitting TRBD1. From germline, CDR1 is MNHNY and CDR2 SVGAGI (reference sequence). The V segment lost 6 bases and the J segment 9 bases; nucleotides outside the gene matches: 9. There are 14 residues in the CDR3. This chain's CDR3 is CASRGQGVPVEQFF. Here the CDR3 DNA reads TGTGCCAGCAGGGGACAGGGAGTTCCCGTTGAGCAGTTCTTC.

V and J are TRBV27 and TRBJ2-7; maybe TRBD2 (6 bases). Trimming stripped 5 bases from V and 2 bases from J, with 13 bases between. This CDR3 is 14 amino acids long. Germline V gene lookup returns CDR1 MNHEY and CDR2 SMNVEV (reference sequence). The CDR3 protein is CASSVGGVPYEQYF. In DNA form, the CDR3 reads TGTGCCAGCAGTGTGGGCGGGGTCCCCTACGAGCAGTACTTC.

The J gene is TRBJ2-3, the V gene TRBV6-1; the D gene is possibly TRBD2 (7 bases). The CDR3 has 15 amino acids. Deletions cut 6 bases from V and 6 bases from J, with 19 bases between. Germline CDR1 and CDR2: MNHNS and SASEGT. The CDR3 nucleotides read TGTGCCAGCAGAGACGAGGGGGGGATGCGGGATACGCAGTATTTT. Translated, it gives CASRDEGGMRDTQYF.

The chain is built from TRBV15 and TRBJ1-2; perhaps TRBD1 as D (5 bases). The germline V gene has CDR1 LNHNV and CDR2 YYDKDF (reference sequence). Trimming left V 0 bases short and J 3 bases short, with 11 bases between. The CDR3 spans 15 residues. The DNA for the CDR3 is TGTGCCACCAGCAGAGATCGGGGGTCGGACTATGGCTACACCTTC. This translates into CATSRDRGSDYGYTF.

The V and J genes are TRBV5-4 and TRBJ2-7, with TRBD1 matching 7 bases. Per the germline V gene, CDR1 is SGHNT and CDR2 is YYREEE (reference sequence). This CDR3 is 17 amino acids long. Trimming removed 4 bases from V and 3 bases from J; junction bases left unmatched: 16. The CDR3 reads CASSPRPTGLTNYEQYF. CDR3 nucleotide sequence: TGTGCCAGCAGCCCCCGCCCGACAGGGCTCACTAACTACGAGCAGTACTTC.